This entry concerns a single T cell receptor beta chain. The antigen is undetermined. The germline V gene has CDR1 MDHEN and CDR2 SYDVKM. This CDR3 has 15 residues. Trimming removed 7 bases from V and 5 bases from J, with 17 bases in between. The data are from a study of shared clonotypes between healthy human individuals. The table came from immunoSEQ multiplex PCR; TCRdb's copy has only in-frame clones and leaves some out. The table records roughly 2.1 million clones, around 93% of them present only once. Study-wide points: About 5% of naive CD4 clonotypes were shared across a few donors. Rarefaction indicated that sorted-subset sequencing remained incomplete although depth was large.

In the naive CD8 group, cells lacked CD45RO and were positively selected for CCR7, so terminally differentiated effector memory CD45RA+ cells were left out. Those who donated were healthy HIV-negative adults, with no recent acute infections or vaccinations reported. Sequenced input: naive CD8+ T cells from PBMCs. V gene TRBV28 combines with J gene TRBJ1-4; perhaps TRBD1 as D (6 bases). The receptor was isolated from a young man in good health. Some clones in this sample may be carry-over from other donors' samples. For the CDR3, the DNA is TGTGCCAGCATCCCGGCAGGGGAAACGAATGAAAAACTGTTTTTT. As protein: CASIPAGETNEKLFF.